This TCR beta chain was recorded in a study of T cell responses to AZD1222 COVID-19 vaccine. General study findings and limits: The donor group comprised mostly white British people and more females; the analysis possibly underestimated clonal diversity. Across spike, vaccine-associated CD4 TCRs were found, dominant at 160-218 and 743-854.

Worth noting for this clone: What it binds is unknown.

Repertoires were generated with immunoSEQ multiplex PCR, while TCRdb's copy carries only in-frame clones and drops some. The repertoire consists of 90,000 to 120,000 clones, with more than 80% occurring once and the leading ten covering 6% to 7%. Trimming pared 0 bases from V and 1 base from J, leaving 15 bases between. The CDR3 loop spans 17 amino acids. Germline CDR1 is ENHRY and CDR2 is SYGVKD. The chain combines TRBV10-3 with TRBJ2-5, with D unclear. The receptor's source is an adult in good health. The sample was peripheral blood, taken on day 0 of AZD1222 vaccination. The CDR3, as DNA: TGTGCCATCAGTGAGTCAGGGCAGTCTTTGACCCAAGAGACCCAGTACTTC. As protein: CAISESGQSLTQETQYF.